The entry that follows covers one T cell receptor beta chain sequence. This specimen belongs to a study of blood T cell repertoires in COVID-19. While infection was still active, Seattle patients were enrolled and then followed longitudinally. As originally analysed: How many nucleated cells were present was estimated from reference gene primer amplification. Generated by immunoSEQ multiplex PCR, the TCRdb table keeps only in-frame clones and is missing some. V, J and clone size were drawn from that table, and D and trimming were deduced from the DNA. The sample shows about 120,000 clones, roughly 90% of them seen only once. The clonotype originates from an older woman with COVID-19, enrolled during active disease. The specimen was peripheral blood.

The CDR3 region has the DNA TGTGCCAGCAGCCATATGGGGGCGCCGGGGGGCTACACCTTC. This encodes CASSHMGAPGGYTF. The J gene is TRBJ1-2, the V gene TRBV3-1 (or the pseudogene TRBV3-2), with a weak D call TRBD1 (6 bases). V shed 3 bases and J shed 8 bases, with 16 bases lying between them. Per the germline V gene, CDR1 is LGHDT and CDR2 is YNNKEL (reference sequence). This CDR3 contains 14 residues.